The entry below gives a single TCR beta chain sequence along with its context. Using immunoSEQ multiplex PCR, the repertoire was profiled, and TCRdb retains in-frame clones only, with some absent. The sample records about 16,000 clones, 70% to 80% being singletons. These data come from a study of tumour-infiltrating T cells in Burkitt lymphoma. Study-level information: Productive clonality predicted overall and progression-free survival.

The CDR3 runs to 16 residues. Trimming at V came to 5 bases and at J to 2 bases, leaving 8 bases not matched to a gene. Per germline, CDR1 MNHEY and CDR2 SMNVEV (reference sequence). This receptor was identified in a human donor with diffuse large B-cell lymphoma. This chain links TRBV27 with TRBJ2-1; TRBD2 matches 8 bases. The sample consisted of tumor tissue. The CDR3 bases are TGTGCCAGCAGTACCCGTCAGCGGGGGACCTACAATGAGCAGTTCTTC. It is translated as CASSTRQRGTYNEQFF.